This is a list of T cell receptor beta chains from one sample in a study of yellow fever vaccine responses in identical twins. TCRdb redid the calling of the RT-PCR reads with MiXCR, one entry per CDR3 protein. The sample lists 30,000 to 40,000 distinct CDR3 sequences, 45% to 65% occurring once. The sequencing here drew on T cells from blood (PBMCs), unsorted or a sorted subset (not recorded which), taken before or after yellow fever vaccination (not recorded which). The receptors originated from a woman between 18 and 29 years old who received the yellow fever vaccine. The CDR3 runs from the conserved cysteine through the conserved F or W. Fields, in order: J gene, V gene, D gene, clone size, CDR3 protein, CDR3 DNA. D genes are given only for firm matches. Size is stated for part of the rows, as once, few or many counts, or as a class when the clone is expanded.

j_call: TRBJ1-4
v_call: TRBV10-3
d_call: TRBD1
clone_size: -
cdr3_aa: CAISEQRGRVEKLFF
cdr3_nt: TGTGCCATCAGTGAGCAAAGGGGGCGTGTTGAAAAACTGTTTTTT

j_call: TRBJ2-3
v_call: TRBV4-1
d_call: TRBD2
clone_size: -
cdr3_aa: CASSLTIAGTDTQYF
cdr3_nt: TGCGCCAGCAGCCTGACCATAGCGGGTACAGATACGCAGTATTTT

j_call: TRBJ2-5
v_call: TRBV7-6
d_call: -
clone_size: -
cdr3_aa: CASSLGAGTQYF
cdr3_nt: TGTGCCAGCAGCTTAGGTGCGGGGACCCAGTACTTC

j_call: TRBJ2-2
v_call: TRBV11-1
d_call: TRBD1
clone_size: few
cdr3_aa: CASSSPKGQGNTGELFF
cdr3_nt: TGTGCCAGCAGCTCCCCGAAGGGACAGGGGAACACCGGGGAGCTGTTTTTT

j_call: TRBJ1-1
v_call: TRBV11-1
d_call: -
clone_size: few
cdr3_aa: CASAGVNTEAFF
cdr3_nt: TGTGCCAGCGCGGGGGTGAACACTGAAGCTTTCTTT

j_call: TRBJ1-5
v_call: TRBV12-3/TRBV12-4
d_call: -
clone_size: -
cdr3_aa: CASTGRRQTGNQPQHF
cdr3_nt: TGTGCCAGCACCGGACGTCGACAGACGGGCAATCAGCCCCAGCATTTT

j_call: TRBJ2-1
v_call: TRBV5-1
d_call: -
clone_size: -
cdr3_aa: CASRTSLSYNEQFF
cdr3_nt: TGCGCCAGCAGGACATCCCTCTCCTACAATGAGCAGTTCTTC

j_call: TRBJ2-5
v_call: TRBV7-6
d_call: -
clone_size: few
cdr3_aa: CASSLADRHQETQYF
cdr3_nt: TGTGCCAGCAGCTTAGCCGACAGGCACCAAGAGACCCAGTACTTC

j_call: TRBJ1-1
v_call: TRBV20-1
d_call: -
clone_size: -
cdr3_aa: CSASHPAREAFF
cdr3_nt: TGCAGTGCTAGTCATCCGGCGAGAGAAGCTTTCTTT

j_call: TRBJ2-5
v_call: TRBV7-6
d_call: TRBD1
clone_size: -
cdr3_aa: CASSPQGARGTGTQYF
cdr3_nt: TGTGCCAGCAGCCCCCAGGGGGCAAGGGGTACAGGGACCCAGTACTTC

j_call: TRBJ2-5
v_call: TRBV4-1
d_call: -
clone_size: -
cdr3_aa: CASSQDRGRQETQYF
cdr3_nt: TGCGCCAGCAGCCAAGATCGTGGGCGACAAGAGACCCAGTACTTC

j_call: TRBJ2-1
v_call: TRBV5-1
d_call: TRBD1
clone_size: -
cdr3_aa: CASSLAPGQIYNEQFF
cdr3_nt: TGCGCCAGCAGCTTGGCTCCGGGACAGATCTACAATGAGCAGTTCTTC

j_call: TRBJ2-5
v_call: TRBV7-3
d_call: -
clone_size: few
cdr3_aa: CASSLTLGETQYF
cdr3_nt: TGTGCCAGCAGCTTAACGTTAGGCGAGACCCAGTACTTC

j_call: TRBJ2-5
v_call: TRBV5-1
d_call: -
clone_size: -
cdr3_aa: CASSFTPGETQYF
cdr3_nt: TGCGCCAGCAGCTTCACTCCCGGGGAGACCCAGTACTTC

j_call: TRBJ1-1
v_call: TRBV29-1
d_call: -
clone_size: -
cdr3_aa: CSVVKGNTEAFF
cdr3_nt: TGCAGCGTTGTAAAGGGTAACACTGAAGCTTTCTTT

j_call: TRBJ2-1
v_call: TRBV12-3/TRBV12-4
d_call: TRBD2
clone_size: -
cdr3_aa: CASSLKGLAGVWLHNEQFF
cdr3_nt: TGTGCCAGCAGTTTGAAGGGACTAGCGGGAGTATGGTTGCATAATGAGCAGTTCTTC

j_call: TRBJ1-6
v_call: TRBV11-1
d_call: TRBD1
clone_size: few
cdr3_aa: CASSSDRVQLDSPLHF
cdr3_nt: TGTGCCAGCAGCTCGGACAGGGTCCAGCTGGATTCACCCCTCCACTTT

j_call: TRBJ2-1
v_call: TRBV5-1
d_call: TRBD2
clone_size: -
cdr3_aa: CASSGSASGIGNEQFF
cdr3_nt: TGCGCCAGCAGCGGGTCGGCTAGCGGGATAGGTAATGAGCAGTTCTTC

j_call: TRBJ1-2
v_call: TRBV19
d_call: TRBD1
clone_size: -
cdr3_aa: CASTHQGQGYYGYTF
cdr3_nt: TGTGCCAGTACCCACCAAGGACAGGGATACTATGGCTACACCTTC

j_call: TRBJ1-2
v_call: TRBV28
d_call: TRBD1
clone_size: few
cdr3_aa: CASSFDRERNYGYTF
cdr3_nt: TGTGCCAGCAGTTTCGACAGGGAACGTAACTATGGCTACACCTTC

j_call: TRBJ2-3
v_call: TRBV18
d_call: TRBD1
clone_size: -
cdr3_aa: CASSPSTGGPDTQYF
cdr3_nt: TGTGCCAGCTCTCCTTCTACAGGGGGCCCAGATACGCAGTATTTT

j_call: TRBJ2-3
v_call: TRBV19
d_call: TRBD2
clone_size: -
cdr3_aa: CASSPAAGGSTDTQYF
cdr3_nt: TGTGCCAGTAGCCCGGCAGCGGGAGGAAGCACAGATACGCAGTATTTT

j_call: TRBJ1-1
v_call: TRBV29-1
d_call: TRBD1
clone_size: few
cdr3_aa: CSAMGTGVTEAFF
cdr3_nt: TGCAGCGCTATGGGGACAGGGGTCACTGAAGCTTTCTTT

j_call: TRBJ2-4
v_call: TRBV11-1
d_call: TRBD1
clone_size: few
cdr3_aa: CASSLAHGQGIQYF
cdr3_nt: TGTGCCAGCAGCTTAGCGCATGGACAGGGAATTCAGTACTTC